The TCR beta chain described here comes from a study of blood T cells in healthy people across ages (dated by TCRdb to 2015 to 2017). Regarding the study in general: Template switching captured roughly one uniquely barcoded TCR beta cDNA molecule per two T cells in model experiments. The study measured age-related changes in TCR beta repertoire diversity using deep sequencing normalized with unique cDNA molecular identifiers. To avoid experimental bias, donors of different ages were distributed randomly across sequencing lanes. The donors were split into four age groups: young (average 16 years), middle-aged (over 35), aged (about 62) and long-lived (roughly 88). For two donors (one aged 18 to 29 and one aged 80 or older), the study analyzed two additional independent replicas of 1 million unique cDNA reads from the same blood draw.

According to the germline V gene, CDR1 reads MNHEY and CDR2 reads SVGEGT. V and J lose 6 bases and 3 bases, and a span of 9 bases separates them. Including cysteine and phenylalanine, the CDR3 has 12 amino acids. Only the CDR3 region is kept as DNA, spanning 36 bases read in frame from base 1. Overall study outcomes, separate from this receptor: Conclusive comparison of naive and antigen-experienced compartments was prevented by the profiling of bulk unsorted PBMCs. Compared with the aged group, the long-lived group had more naive CD4+ T cells, fewer expanded clones and increased TCR diversity, a pattern suggesting age selection. There was a strong correlation between observed TCR beta diversity and the percentage of naive T cells measured by flow cytometry. Total diversity estimates from one million sequenced T cells were considered lower bounds and underestimates. Because donor CMV infection status was unknown, age-related changes in expanded clonotypes were potentially confounded. Observed TCR beta diversity per million T cells fell roughly linearly with age, and a significant reduction was already apparent by age around 40.

Systemically healthy Caucasian individuals from Russia, around 39 in total and aged about 6 to 100 years, were included as donors. Each donor gave ten milliliters of peripheral blood, drawn into EDTA-treated Vacutainer tubes. Ficoll-Paque density-gradient centrifugation was used to isolate PBMCs, with at least 6.5 million obtained per sample. Total RNA, at least 6 micrograms per sample, was extracted from PBMCs with Trizol reagent. For every donor, an aliquot of PBMCs went through flow cytometry to measure the percentages of naive CD45RAhigh/CD27high T cells. Library preparation was by 5' RACE. Reads for this sample came from an Illumina HiSeq 2500. A second about 7 to 11 cycle PCR used a sample-barcoded 5' primer and a J-beta primer mix. Each TCR beta cDNA molecule received a unique molecular identifier from a template-switch 5' adaptor carrying 12 random nucleotides. Each sample yielded at least 3 million CDR3-containing paired-end reads. First-strand cDNA synthesis was performed from all RNA using the Mint cDNA synthesis kit, with priming by a TRBC-specific oligonucleotide. All cDNA was treated with uracil-DNA glycosylase and then went through a first 18-cycle PCR with the universal primers M1SS and BC2_uni_R. Under the source paper's analysis protocol: For normalization, 1 million high-quality reads, each with a distinct molecular identifier, were randomly selected from each sample. Reads sharing molecular identifiers were discarded rather than binned into consensus sequences. MiTCR, set to a Q25 quality threshold and the strictest error-elimination algorithm, was used for CDR3 identification, clonotype clustering and error correction. A nonparametric unseen species model with Euler transformation was used to estimate a lower bound on total TCR beta diversity. TCRdb itself trimmed the public reads at Q25 with fastp, ran MiXCR and retained productive beta chains. Duplicate CDR3 protein sequences are folded into a single record with the most common DNA and genes. The V and J calls shown here were made by TCRdb, not taken from the authors' results. The sample table shows about 2 million distinct CDR3 sequences, and around half are seen once. Of the sample, roughly 2% is held by the ten largest clones.

On this clonotype itself: The clone's antigen remains unknown. Base-call qualities are not available, and no considerably larger clone is one nucleotide away.

The source material was blood. The receptor comes from a woman between 35 and 50 years old in good health. The sequence joins TRBV6-2 or TRBV6-3 to TRBJ2-7, with the D gene not confidently named. The DNA sequence reads TGTGCCAGCAGCAAACAGATCTACGAGCAGTACTTC. Its translation is CASSKQIYEQYF.